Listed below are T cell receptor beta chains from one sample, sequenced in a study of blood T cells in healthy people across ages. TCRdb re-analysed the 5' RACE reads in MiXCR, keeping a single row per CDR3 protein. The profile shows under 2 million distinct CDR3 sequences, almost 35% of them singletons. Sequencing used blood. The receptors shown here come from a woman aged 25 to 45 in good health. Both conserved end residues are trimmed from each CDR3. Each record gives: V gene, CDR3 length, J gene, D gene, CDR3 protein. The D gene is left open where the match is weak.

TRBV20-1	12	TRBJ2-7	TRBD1	SAGDRGPGYEQY
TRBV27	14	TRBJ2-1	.	ASSLFRGTTYNEQF
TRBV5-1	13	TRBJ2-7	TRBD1	ASSLSGTASYEQY
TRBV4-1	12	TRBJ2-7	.	AGSQVGAASEQY
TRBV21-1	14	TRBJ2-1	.	ASSDGTPHDSNEQF
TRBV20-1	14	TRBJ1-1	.	SAPQIGSRRNTEAF
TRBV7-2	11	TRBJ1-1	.	ASSLGSGVEAF
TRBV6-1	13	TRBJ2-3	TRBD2	ATILGSGGPDTQY
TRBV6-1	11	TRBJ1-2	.	ASSGAEIYGYT
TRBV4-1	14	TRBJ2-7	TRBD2	ASSLPGAGGPNEQY
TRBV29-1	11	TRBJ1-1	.	SVDKDLNTEAF
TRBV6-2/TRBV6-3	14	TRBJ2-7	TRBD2	ASRPLQAGAVYEQY
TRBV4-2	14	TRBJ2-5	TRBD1	ASSQEVGGQQGTQY
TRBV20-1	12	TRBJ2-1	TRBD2	SASRLAGYNEPF
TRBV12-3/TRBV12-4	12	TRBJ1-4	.	ASSLVGADEKLF
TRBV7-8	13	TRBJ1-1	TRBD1	ASSTAGGWNTEAF
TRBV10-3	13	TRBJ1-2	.	AISEFGDFGYGYT
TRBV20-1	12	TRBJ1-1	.	SASNTVMNTEAF
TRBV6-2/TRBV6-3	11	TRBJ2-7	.	ASSSPVGYEQY
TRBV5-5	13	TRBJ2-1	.	ASSLTQGSYNEQF
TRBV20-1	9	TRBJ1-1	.	RGSSGTEAF
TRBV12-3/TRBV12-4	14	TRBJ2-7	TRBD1	ASSLTPGQGIYEQY
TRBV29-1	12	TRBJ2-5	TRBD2	SVRSGGAAETQY
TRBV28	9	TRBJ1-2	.	ASRSEYGYT
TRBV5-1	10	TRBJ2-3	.	ASTGQPDTQY
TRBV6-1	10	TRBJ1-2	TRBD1	ASTGDRYGYT
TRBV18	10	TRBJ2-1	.	ASSTGRNEQF
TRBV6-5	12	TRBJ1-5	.	ASSYSKGYQPQH
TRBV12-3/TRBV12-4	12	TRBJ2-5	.	ASSPTTAVGTQY
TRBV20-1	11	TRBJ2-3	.	SATNLKKDTQY
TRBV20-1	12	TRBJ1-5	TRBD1	SARPGQSGQPQH
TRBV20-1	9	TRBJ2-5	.	SASPGETQY
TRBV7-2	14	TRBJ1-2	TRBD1	ASSPTRDSLFGGYT
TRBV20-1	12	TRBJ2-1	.	SASKTGTYNEQF
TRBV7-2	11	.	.	ASNSVVWNEQY
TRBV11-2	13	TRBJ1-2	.	ASSADLSLHGGYT
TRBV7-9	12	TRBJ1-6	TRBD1	ASSPDRVNSPLH
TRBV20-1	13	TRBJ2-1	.	SASSAVVSRNEQF
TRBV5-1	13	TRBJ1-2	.	ASSFRDPPGNGYT
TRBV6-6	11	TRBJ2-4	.	ASTASFSDIQY
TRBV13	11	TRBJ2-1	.	ASSLAPDNEQF
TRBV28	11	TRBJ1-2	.	AGSLQVGRGYT
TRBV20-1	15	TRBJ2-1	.	SARDWSEDRGYNEQF
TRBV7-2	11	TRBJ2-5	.	TSSLGGRETQY
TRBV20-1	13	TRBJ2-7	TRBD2	SARDMASGVYEQY
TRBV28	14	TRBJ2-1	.	ASSSLGKGFYNEQF
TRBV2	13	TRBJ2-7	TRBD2	ASSERRDYSSEQY
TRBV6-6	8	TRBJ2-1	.	ASGQNEQF
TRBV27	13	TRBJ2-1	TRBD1	ANSPQTGGKNEQF
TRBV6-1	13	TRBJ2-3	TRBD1	ASKQQGPSTDTQY
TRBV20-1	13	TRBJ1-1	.	SARPFAGVNTEAF
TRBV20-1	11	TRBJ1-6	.	SAQKGRDSPLH
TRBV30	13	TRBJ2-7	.	AWKLFPAPSYEQY
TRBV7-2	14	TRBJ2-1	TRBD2	ASSLVLAGGSYEQF
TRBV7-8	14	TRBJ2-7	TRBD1	ASSFPGQGHDHEQY
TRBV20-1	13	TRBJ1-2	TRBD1	SARAWGQGYYGYT
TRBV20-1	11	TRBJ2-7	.	SAPVQSSYEQY
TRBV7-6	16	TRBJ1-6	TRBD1	ASSPSTPRLGGGSPLH